The rows below give T cell receptor beta chains drawn from one sample of a study of T cell responses to AZD1222 COVID-19 vaccine. Produced via immunoSEQ multiplex PCR; TCRdb's table is partial and in-frame only. The sample has 60,000 to 85,000 clones; 60% to 85% are singletons. This specimen consisted of peripheral blood, obtained 28 days after the second dose of the MenACWY control vaccine. These receptors were collected from an adult who received the MenACWY meningococcal vaccine as a control. The CDR3 runs from the conserved cysteine through the conserved F or W. Fields, in order: clone size, CDR3 length, J gene, V gene, D gene, CDR3 DNA, CDR3 protein. A D gene is named only where the DNA matches it firmly. The size of a clone is reported for some rows only, either as once, few or many, or as a class for expanded clones.

abundance: NA; len: 14; j_gene: TRBJ1-4; v_gene: TRBV7-9; d_gene: NA; CDR3nt: TGTGCCAGCAGCATAGCCGCCGGTAATGAAAAACTGTTTTTT; CDR3aa: CASSIAAGNEKLFF
abundance: NA; len: 17; j_gene: TRBJ2-1; v_gene: TRBV19; d_gene: TRBD2; CDR3nt: TGTGCCAGTAGTCTATCGTCCGGGACTAGAAACGGGAATGAGCAGTTCTTC; CDR3aa: CASSLSSGTRNGNEQFF
abundance: NA; len: 17; j_gene: TRBJ1-3; v_gene: TRBV5-5; d_gene: NA; CDR3nt: TGTGCCAGCAGCCCCTCCCTTACAGCTTCCTCTGGAAACACCATATATTTT; CDR3aa: CASSPSLTASSGNTIYF
abundance: NA; len: 15; j_gene: TRBJ1-1; v_gene: TRBV10-3; d_gene: TRBD1; CDR3nt: TGTGCCATCAGTGCCCTTGACAGGGATGGCACTGAAGCTTTCTTT; CDR3aa: CAISALDRDGTEAFF
abundance: few; len: 14; j_gene: TRBJ2-2; v_gene: TRBV6-5; d_gene: TRBD1; CDR3nt: TGTGCCAGCAGCCCCCTGACAGGGCCCGGGGAGCTGTTTTTT; CDR3aa: CASSPLTGPGELFF
abundance: few; len: 11; j_gene: TRBJ1-6; v_gene: TRBV6-1; d_gene: NA; CDR3nt: TGTGCCAGCAGTGAAGAAGCCAGCCTCCACTTT; CDR3aa: CASSEEASLHF
abundance: NA; len: 16; j_gene: TRBJ2-2; v_gene: TRBV29-1; d_gene: TRBD1; CDR3nt: TGCAGCGTTCGGACAGGGACAGGAGGGAACACCGGGGAGCTGTTTTTT; CDR3aa: CSVRTGTGGNTGELFF
abundance: NA; len: 14; j_gene: TRBJ2-7; v_gene: TRBV2; d_gene: NA; CDR3nt: TGTGCCAGCAGTGACCGGCAGAGCCTCTCCGAGCAGTACTTC; CDR3aa: CASSDRQSLSEQYF
abundance: NA; len: 12; j_gene: TRBJ1-1; v_gene: TRBV7-2; d_gene: NA; CDR3nt: TGTGCCAGCAGCTTAAGCAGGAGTGAAGCTTTCTTT; CDR3aa: CASSLSRSEAFF
abundance: NA; len: 14; j_gene: TRBJ1-4; v_gene: TRBV6-5; d_gene: NA; CDR3nt: TGTGCCAGCAGCCTCAGGTTCTTTAATGAAAAACTGTTTTTT; CDR3aa: CASSLRFFNEKLFF
abundance: NA; len: 14; j_gene: TRBJ2-3; v_gene: TRBV7-3; d_gene: NA; CDR3nt: TGTGCCAGCAGCCCACGACTGGGGTCGGATACGCAGTATTTT; CDR3aa: CASSPRLGSDTQYF
abundance: NA; len: 15; j_gene: TRBJ1-2; v_gene: TRBV6-1; d_gene: NA; CDR3nt: TGTGCCAGCAGTGAAAACAGGGCATCTAACTATGGCTACACCTTC; CDR3aa: CASSENRASNYGYTF
abundance: NA; len: 15; j_gene: TRBJ2-2; v_gene: TRBV7-6; d_gene: TRBD1; CDR3nt: TGTGCCAGCAGCTTGAGGACAGGGGGGACCGGGGAGCTGTTTTTT; CDR3aa: CASSLRTGGTGELFF
abundance: NA; len: 13; j_gene: TRBJ1-1; v_gene: TRBV11-3; d_gene: NA; CDR3nt: TGTGCCAGCAGCTTCGCTCCGGGCACTGAAGCTTTCTTT; CDR3aa: CASSFAPGTEAFF
abundance: few; len: 15; j_gene: TRBJ2-5; v_gene: TRBV9; d_gene: NA; CDR3nt: TGTGCCAGCAGCCTTGGACAGACGATCCAAGAGACCCAGTACTTC; CDR3aa: CASSLGQTIQETQYF
abundance: NA; len: 17; j_gene: TRBJ1-5; v_gene: TRBV19; d_gene: NA; CDR3nt: TGTGCCAGTAGTCCCTGGGAGGGGAGGGGTGGCAATCAGCCCCAGCATTTT; CDR3aa: CASSPWEGRGGNQPQHF
abundance: NA; len: 12; j_gene: TRBJ2-7; v_gene: TRBV10-3; d_gene: NA; CDR3nt: TGTGCCGGGCGGGGGCAGGACGGACGGCAGTACTTC; CDR3aa: CAGRGQDGRQYF
abundance: NA; len: 15; j_gene: TRBJ2-5; v_gene: TRBV7-2; d_gene: NA; CDR3nt: TGTGCCAGCAGCAAGACCGGGATACAAGGCGGGACCCAGTACTTC; CDR3aa: CASSKTGIQGGTQYF
abundance: NA; len: 13; j_gene: TRBJ2-7; v_gene: TRBV27; d_gene: NA; CDR3nt: TGTGCCAGCAGGCCCGACAGAACCTACGAGCAGTACTTC; CDR3aa: CASRPDRTYEQYF
abundance: NA; len: 12; j_gene: TRBJ1-1; v_gene: TRBV3-1/TRBV3-2; d_gene: NA; CDR3nt: TGTGCCAGCAGCCAAGATCAGGGTAGTACTTTCTTT; CDR3aa: CASSQDQGSTFF
abundance: NA; len: 13; j_gene: TRBJ2-7; v_gene: TRBV27; d_gene: NA; CDR3nt: TGTGCCAGCAGTTTTACAAGTGGGGGCGAGCAGTACTTC; CDR3aa: CASSFTSGGEQYF
abundance: NA; len: 12; j_gene: TRBJ1-2; v_gene: TRBV7-2; d_gene: TRBD1; CDR3nt: TGTGCCAGCAGCTACGGACAGGGTGGCTACACCTTC; CDR3aa: CASSYGQGGYTF
abundance: few; len: 18; j_gene: TRBJ2-1; v_gene: TRBV19; d_gene: NA; CDR3nt: TGTGCCAGTAGTCGGCGTTGGGAGGGGCAGGGGACCTACAATGAGCAGTTCTTC; CDR3aa: CASSRRWEGQGTYNEQFF
abundance: once; len: 18; j_gene: TRBJ1-4; v_gene: TRBV7-6; d_gene: TRBD1; CDR3nt: TGTGCCAGCAGCACCGGGACAGGGGGTGTTCTCACTAATGAAAAACTGTTTTTT; CDR3aa: CASSTGTGGVLTNEKLFF
abundance: NA; len: 15; j_gene: TRBJ2-1; v_gene: TRBV7-9; d_gene: TRBD2; CDR3nt: TGTGCCAGCAGCGTTGGGACTAGCGGGGACACTGAGCAGTTCTTC; CDR3aa: CASSVGTSGDTEQFF
abundance: NA; len: 16; j_gene: TRBJ2-6; v_gene: TRBV19; d_gene: NA; CDR3nt: TGTGCCAGTCCGGCGACTGGGGGCGCCGGGGCCAACGTCCTGACTTTC; CDR3aa: CASPATGGAGANVLTF
abundance: NA; len: 15; j_gene: TRBJ1-4; v_gene: TRBV6-5; d_gene: TRBD1; CDR3nt: TGTGCCAGCAGAGAGGGGGCAGCAACTAATGAAAAACTGTTTTTT; CDR3aa: CASREGAATNEKLFF
abundance: NA; len: 14; j_gene: TRBJ2-4; v_gene: TRBV28; d_gene: TRBD1; CDR3nt: TGTGCCAGCAGTTTAGGGGACAGCCGGAACATTCAGTACTTC; CDR3aa: CASSLGDSRNIQYF
abundance: NA; len: 13; j_gene: TRBJ2-1; v_gene: TRBV19; d_gene: NA; CDR3nt: TGTGCCAGTAGCGTCAGGGGTTCCTCTGAGCAGTTCTTC; CDR3aa: CASSVRGSSEQFF
abundance: NA; len: 16; j_gene: TRBJ2-2; v_gene: TRBV7-2; d_gene: TRBD1; CDR3nt: TGTGCCAGCAGCTCACCTTTCGACAGGGGGGCCGGGGAGCTGTTTTTT; CDR3aa: CASSSPFDRGAGELFF
abundance: NA; len: 13; j_gene: TRBJ1-2; v_gene: TRBV6-1; d_gene: NA; CDR3nt: TGTGCCAGCAGTGAATATGTTAACTATGGCTACACCTTC; CDR3aa: CASSEYVNYGYTF
abundance: NA; len: 15; j_gene: TRBJ2-1; v_gene: TRBV11-2; d_gene: NA; CDR3nt: TGTGCCAGCAGCTTCGTACAGGCCCTCTACAATGAGCAGTTCTTC; CDR3aa: CASSFVQALYNEQFF
abundance: few; len: 16; j_gene: TRBJ1-3; v_gene: TRBV15; d_gene: NA; CDR3nt: TGTGCCACCAGCAGAGACAACAGGCTCTCTGGAAACACCATATATTTT; CDR3aa: CATSRDNRLSGNTIYF
abundance: NA; len: 15; j_gene: TRBJ2-1; v_gene: TRBV6-5; d_gene: TRBD2; CDR3nt: TGTGCCAGTCAGACGACTAGCGGGGTCGTGGGGGAGCAGTTCTTC; CDR3aa: CASQTTSGVVGEQFF
abundance: NA; len: 11; j_gene: TRBJ2-7; v_gene: TRBV28; d_gene: NA; CDR3nt: TGTGCCAGCAGGGACCACTACGAGCAGTACTTC; CDR3aa: CASRDHYEQYF
abundance: NA; len: 14; j_gene: TRBJ1-5; v_gene: TRBV19; d_gene: NA; CDR3nt: TGTGCCAGTAGTATTCGGCCTAGCAATCAGCCCCAGCATTTT; CDR3aa: CASSIRPSNQPQHF
abundance: NA; len: 15; j_gene: TRBJ2-1; v_gene: TRBV6-5; d_gene: NA; CDR3nt: TGTGCCAGCAGGAAACTAGCAGCAAGTTACAATGAGCAGTTCTTC; CDR3aa: CASRKLAASYNEQFF
abundance: NA; len: 13; j_gene: TRBJ1-2; v_gene: TRBV5-6; d_gene: NA; CDR3nt: TGTGCCAGCAGCTTGAGACAGTCCTATGGCTACACCTTC; CDR3aa: CASSLRQSYGYTF
abundance: NA; len: 15; j_gene: TRBJ2-1; v_gene: TRBV11-2; d_gene: TRBD2; CDR3nt: TGTGCCAGCAGCTTAGGACTAGCGGGTGTCAATGAGCAGTTCTTC; CDR3aa: CASSLGLAGVNEQFF
abundance: NA; len: 15; j_gene: TRBJ2-7; v_gene: TRBV29-1; d_gene: NA; CDR3nt: TGCAGCGTTGAAGGATCGGGTGAGGGGACCTACGAGCAGTACTTC; CDR3aa: CSVEGSGEGTYEQYF
abundance: NA; len: 14; j_gene: TRBJ2-3; v_gene: TRBV5-1; d_gene: NA; CDR3nt: TGCGCCAGCAGCTTGAATCAGCGCACAGATACGCAGTATTTT; CDR3aa: CASSLNQRTDTQYF
abundance: NA; len: 15; j_gene: TRBJ2-7; v_gene: TRBV28; d_gene: TRBD2; CDR3nt: TGTGCCAGCAGTTCTCCTAGCGGGCGAACCTACGAGCAGTACTTC; CDR3aa: CASSSPSGRTYEQYF
abundance: NA; len: 15; j_gene: TRBJ2-7; v_gene: TRBV3-1/TRBV3-2; d_gene: NA; CDR3nt: TGTGCCAGCAGCCAAGACGCGGGACATTCCTACGAGCAGTACTTC; CDR3aa: CASSQDAGHSYEQYF
abundance: once; len: 14; j_gene: TRBJ2-7; v_gene: TRBV10-3; d_gene: TRBD1; CDR3nt: TGTGCCATCGGTGGGCGGCAGGGGGCTGGCGAGCAGTACTTC; CDR3aa: CAIGGRQGAGEQYF
abundance: NA; len: 10; j_gene: TRBJ1-2; v_gene: TRBV24-1; d_gene: NA; CDR3nt: TGTGCCACCAGTCGGGGTGGCTACACCTTC; CDR3aa: CATSRGGYTF
abundance: NA; len: 15; j_gene: TRBJ1-6; v_gene: TRBV2; d_gene: NA; CDR3nt: TGTGCCAGCAGAGCCCTGGCGGGTAGTTATTCACCCCTCCACTTT; CDR3aa: CASRALAGSYSPLHF
abundance: NA; len: 14; j_gene: TRBJ1-2; v_gene: TRBV10-3; d_gene: NA; CDR3nt: TGTGCCATCAGTGAGTCGAACAGGAACTATGGCTACACCTTC; CDR3aa: CAISESNRNYGYTF
abundance: once; len: 14; j_gene: TRBJ2-2; v_gene: TRBV30; d_gene: NA; CDR3nt: TGTGCCTGGAGTGGCGTGGGAGGAACCGGGGAGCTGTTTTTT; CDR3aa: CAWSGVGGTGELFF
abundance: NA; len: 16; j_gene: TRBJ1-6; v_gene: TRBV11-2; d_gene: NA; CDR3nt: TGTGCCAGCAGCTTAGAATCAGGGTCTATTTATTCACCCCTCCACTTT; CDR3aa: CASSLESGSIYSPLHF
abundance: NA; len: 12; j_gene: TRBJ1-5; v_gene: TRBV12-3/TRBV12-4; d_gene: NA; CDR3nt: TGTGCCAGCAGTTCCGGGCAGAGGGGCCAGCATTTT; CDR3aa: CASSSGQRGQHF
abundance: NA; len: 13; j_gene: TRBJ1-1; v_gene: TRBV2; d_gene: NA; CDR3nt: TGTGCCAGCAGCACGAACAAATACACAGAAGCTTTCTTT; CDR3aa: CASSTNKYTEAFF
abundance: NA; len: 15; j_gene: TRBJ2-1; v_gene: TRBV6-4; d_gene: TRBD2; CDR3nt: TGTGCCAGCAGACCCCTAGCGGGCTCCTACAATGAGCAGTTCTTC; CDR3aa: CASRPLAGSYNEQFF
abundance: few; len: 15; j_gene: TRBJ2-7; v_gene: TRBV4-1; d_gene: NA; CDR3nt: TGCGCCAGCAGCCGGGTAACTGGGGATAGGGACGAGCAGTACTTC; CDR3aa: CASSRVTGDRDEQYF
abundance: NA; len: 13; j_gene: TRBJ1-2; v_gene: TRBV15; d_gene: NA; CDR3nt: TGTGCCACCAGCATCGGGGGGGACTATGGCTACACCTTC; CDR3aa: CATSIGGDYGYTF
abundance: NA; len: 12; j_gene: TRBJ2-7; v_gene: TRBV6-6; d_gene: NA; CDR3nt: TGTGCCAGCAGTTACATAGGACGAGAGCAGTACTTC; CDR3aa: CASSYIGREQYF
abundance: few; len: 13; j_gene: TRBJ1-6; v_gene: TRBV6-5; d_gene: NA; CDR3nt: TGTGCCAGCAGTTACTCGTCTTCTTCACCCCTCCACTTT; CDR3aa: CASSYSSSSPLHF
abundance: once; len: 14; j_gene: TRBJ2-2; v_gene: TRBV6-5; d_gene: NA; CDR3nt: TGTGCCAGCAGGCTCGACTGGAACACCGGGGAGCTGTTTTTT; CDR3aa: CASRLDWNTGELFF